The rows below give T cell receptor beta chains drawn from one sample of a study of OX40 agonist ivuxolimab in advanced cancers. Clones were read by immunoSEQ multiplex PCR, and TCRdb kept only the in-frame ones, dropping some. The sample shows about 79,000 clones, approximately 94% of them seen only once. Sequenced here: CD4+ or CD8+ T cells sorted from blood, sampled in a trial of the OX40 agonist ivuxolimab. All receptors derive from an adult with an advanced solid tumor such as melanoma, head and neck, liver or kidney cancer. The CDR3 runs from the conserved cysteine through the conserved F or W. The D gene is left open where the match is weak. The size field is filled for only some rows; it gives once, few, many or a size class.

CDR3nt: TGTGCCAGCAGTTACAGGACAGTGAACACTGAAGCTTTTTTT
CDR3aa: CASSYRTVNTEAFF
v_gene: TRBV6-5
d_gene: -
abundance: -
j_gene: TRBJ1-1

CDR3nt: TGTGCCAGCAGCCTCTCCCAGGGGTCGGGGGCCAACGTCCTGACTTTC
CDR3aa: CASSLSQGSGANVLTF
v_gene: TRBV9
d_gene: -
abundance: -
j_gene: TRBJ2-6

CDR3nt: TGTGCCAGCAGCTTACTTGCGGGGGGGAATACAGATACGCAGTATTTT
CDR3aa: CASSLLAGGNTDTQYF
v_gene: TRBV11-2
d_gene: TRBD2
abundance: -
j_gene: TRBJ2-3

CDR3nt: TGTGCCAGCAGCCCGGGACAGGGCCCCTACGAGCAGTACTTC
CDR3aa: CASSPGQGPYEQYF
v_gene: TRBV14
d_gene: TRBD1
abundance: -
j_gene: TRBJ2-7

CDR3nt: TGTGCCAGCAGGGAAGGGGGAAAAAATGAGCAGTTCTTC
CDR3aa: CASREGGKNEQFF
v_gene: TRBV7-3
d_gene: -
abundance: -
j_gene: TRBJ2-1

CDR3nt: TGCAGCGTTCCGGCGGGGGGGCCACCCTTTTACAATGAGCAGTTCTTC
CDR3aa: CSVPAGGPPFYNEQFF
v_gene: TRBV29-1
d_gene: TRBD2
abundance: -
j_gene: TRBJ2-1

CDR3nt: TGTGCCAGCAGCCAAGGCTTAAGCGGGAGGGCCGCAGATACGCAGTATTTT
CDR3aa: CASSQGLSGRAADTQYF
v_gene: TRBV4-2
d_gene: TRBD2
abundance: -
j_gene: TRBJ2-3

CDR3nt: TGTGCCAGCAGTTTAGGGGATCATTCAGGCCAGCCCCAGCATTTT
CDR3aa: CASSLGDHSGQPQHF
v_gene: TRBV28
d_gene: -
abundance: -
j_gene: TRBJ1-5

CDR3nt: TGCGCCAGCAGCTTGAATCTTGGAGAGACCCAGTACTTC
CDR3aa: CASSLNLGETQYF
v_gene: TRBV5-1
d_gene: -
abundance: -
j_gene: TRBJ2-5

CDR3nt: TGTGCCTGGACACAGGGGGACTATGGCTACACCTTC
CDR3aa: CAWTQGDYGYTF
v_gene: TRBV30
d_gene: TRBD1
abundance: -
j_gene: TRBJ1-2

CDR3nt: TGTGCCAGCAGCTCTAGCGGGGAGCTGTTTTTT
CDR3aa: CASSSSGELFF
v_gene: TRBV5-4
d_gene: -
abundance: -
j_gene: TRBJ2-2

CDR3nt: TGTGCCAGCAGCCCAGGGACAGGGCGCGAAAAACTGTTTTTT
CDR3aa: CASSPGTGREKLFF
v_gene: TRBV5-5
d_gene: TRBD1
abundance: -
j_gene: TRBJ1-4

CDR3nt: TGCGCCAGCAGCCAAGGGGCGGCGGGTGAGCAGTTCTTC
CDR3aa: CASSQGAAGEQFF
v_gene: TRBV4-3
d_gene: -
abundance: -
j_gene: TRBJ2-1

CDR3nt: TGTGCCAGCAGCGGGTTCAGGACGGAGGAGGACTATGGCTACACCTTC
CDR3aa: CASSGFRTEEDYGYTF
v_gene: TRBV7-9
d_gene: -
abundance: -
j_gene: TRBJ1-2

CDR3nt: TGCGCCAGCAGCACGGACGACCGGGCTAACTATGGCTACACCTTC
CDR3aa: CASSTDDRANYGYTF
v_gene: TRBV5-1
d_gene: -
abundance: -
j_gene: TRBJ1-2

CDR3nt: TGTGCCAGTAGTAATCAGGGACTCTCCTACGAGCAGTACTTC
CDR3aa: CASSNQGLSYEQYF
v_gene: TRBV19
d_gene: -
abundance: -
j_gene: TRBJ2-7

CDR3nt: TGTGCCAGCAGCGCCGTGACAGGGATTGGAAACACCATATATTTT
CDR3aa: CASSAVTGIGNTIYF
v_gene: TRBV9
d_gene: TRBD1
abundance: -
j_gene: TRBJ1-3

CDR3nt: TGTGCCAGCAGTTACCAGGGGACTTCCTACGAGCAGTACTTC
CDR3aa: CASSYQGTSYEQYF
v_gene: TRBV27
d_gene: -
abundance: -
j_gene: TRBJ2-7

CDR3nt: TGTGCCAGCACCACCCCGACAGGTCCTAACTATGGCTACACCTTC
CDR3aa: CASTTPTGPNYGYTF
v_gene: TRBV28
d_gene: -
abundance: few
j_gene: TRBJ1-2

CDR3nt: TGCGCCAGCAGCCACCCCGGGACGATCCCCTACGAGCAGTACTTC
CDR3aa: CASSHPGTIPYEQYF
v_gene: TRBV4-1
d_gene: -
abundance: -
j_gene: TRBJ2-7

CDR3nt: TGTGCCAGCAGCATCTGGACAGGGAGGGATAATTCACCCCTCCACTTT
CDR3aa: CASSIWTGRDNSPLHF
v_gene: TRBV11-2
d_gene: TRBD1
abundance: once
j_gene: TRBJ1-6

CDR3nt: TGTGCCAGCAGCTTGCTCTCGGACAGAAACATTCAGTACTTC
CDR3aa: CASSLLSDRNIQYF
v_gene: TRBV7-9
d_gene: -
abundance: -
j_gene: TRBJ2-4

CDR3nt: TGCAGCATCCGGGGAGATAGACAGGGCACTGAAGCTTTCTTT
CDR3aa: CSIRGDRQGTEAFF
v_gene: TRBV29-1
d_gene: TRBD1
abundance: -
j_gene: TRBJ1-1

CDR3nt: TGTGCCAGCAGTTTAAGTCCCGGGGCCCACGAGCAGTACTTC
CDR3aa: CASSLSPGAHEQYF
v_gene: TRBV27
d_gene: -
abundance: -
j_gene: TRBJ2-7

CDR3nt: TGTGCCAGCAGCTTTTACGCGGGGTATGAGCAGTTCTTC
CDR3aa: CASSFYAGYEQFF
v_gene: TRBV5-4
d_gene: -
abundance: -
j_gene: TRBJ2-1

CDR3nt: TGTGCCAGCACCACTCAAGGGGGCGCGTCTAATGAAAAACTGTTTTTT
CDR3aa: CASTTQGGASNEKLFF
v_gene: TRBV27
d_gene: TRBD1
abundance: -
j_gene: TRBJ1-4

CDR3nt: TGTGCCAGCAGAATCGGATCTGAAGCTTTCTTT
CDR3aa: CASRIGSEAFF
v_gene: TRBV11-2
d_gene: -
abundance: -
j_gene: TRBJ1-1

CDR3nt: TGCGCCAGCAGCCAGACGACGGGCCCCTACGAGCAGTACTTC
CDR3aa: CASSQTTGPYEQYF
v_gene: TRBV5-1
d_gene: -
abundance: once
j_gene: TRBJ2-7

CDR3nt: TGTGCCAGTAGTCCCCGAAGGGCGTCGGGAACTGAAGCTTTCTTT
CDR3aa: CASSPRRASGTEAFF
v_gene: TRBV19
d_gene: -
abundance: -
j_gene: TRBJ1-1

CDR3nt: TGTGCCAGCAGCTCTACCACTGGTGATACGCAGTATTTT
CDR3aa: CASSSTTGDTQYF
v_gene: TRBV7-3
d_gene: -
abundance: -
j_gene: TRBJ2-3

CDR3nt: TGTGCCAGCAGCTACAACTCCTACGAGCAGTACTTC
CDR3aa: CASSYNSYEQYF
v_gene: TRBV13
d_gene: -
abundance: -
j_gene: TRBJ2-7

CDR3nt: TGCGCCAGCAGCCAAGCGGGGCCCGACTATGGCTACACCTTC
CDR3aa: CASSQAGPDYGYTF
v_gene: TRBV4-1
d_gene: -
abundance: few
j_gene: TRBJ1-2

CDR3nt: TGCGCCAGCAGCCACAGGGTTGAGAGTTTCAGCGAGCAGTACTTC
CDR3aa: CASSHRVESFSEQYF
v_gene: TRBV10-1
d_gene: -
abundance: -
j_gene: TRBJ2-7

CDR3nt: TGTGCCAGCAGCTGGGACAGCACATACAATGAGCAGTTCTTC
CDR3aa: CASSWDSTYNEQFF
v_gene: TRBV5-4
d_gene: TRBD1
abundance: -
j_gene: TRBJ2-1

CDR3nt: TGTGCCAGCAGCCCCCCCCTCCCGGGACAGGAAAACACCGGGGAGCTGTTTTTT
CDR3aa: CASSPPLPGQENTGELFF
v_gene: TRBV13
d_gene: TRBD1
abundance: -
j_gene: TRBJ2-2

CDR3nt: TGTGCCAGCACTTTTAGGGATCAGTTCCTCCATCTCCGCCCAAAGTGTAATAGCAATCAGCCCCAGCATTTT
CDR3aa: CASTFRDQFLHLRPKCNSNQPQHF
v_gene: TRBV27
d_gene: -
abundance: -
j_gene: TRBJ1-5

CDR3nt: TGTGCCAGCAGCTTATCACAGGGGGCCCTCTACGAGCAGTACTTC
CDR3aa: CASSLSQGALYEQYF
v_gene: TRBV11-2
d_gene: TRBD1
abundance: -
j_gene: TRBJ2-7